The clone carrying this TCR beta chain was detected a few times. The antigen is unknown. The record originates from a study of cytomegalovirus exposure and HLA in healthy donors. 60 Vbeta and 13 Jbeta primers were used in PCR. Only in-frame clones appear in the TCRdb table, and some are missing; sequencing was by immunoSEQ multiplex PCR. Here the sample spans 80,000 to 130,000 clones, about three quarters being singletons. Findings of the study overall: Association with HLA alleles at 0.05 false discovery rate was found for roughly 17,000 TCR beta sequences in a later analysis. The study listed approximately 170 cytomegalovirus-associated TCR beta chains. It was confirmed in vitro that a few of the CMV-associated chains were specific for CMV antigens.

Germline lookup yields CDR1 LNHDA and CDR2 SQIVND (reference sequence). This CDR3 has 14 residues. Trimming at V came to 4 bases and at J to 3 bases, leaving 4 bases not matched to a gene. The chain links TRBV19 to TRBJ2-3; 7 bases fit TRBD2. Sequencing was performed on PBMCs. This sequence was found in a male donor in good health and CMV-seropositive. The CDR3 is CASSKGLETDTQYF. CDR3 DNA: TGTGCCAGTAGTAAAGGACTAGAAACAGATACGCAGTATTTT.